This is a list of T cell receptor beta chains from one sample in a study of metastatic and nonmetastatic thyroid tumors. MiXCR was used by TCRdb to re-call the PCR reads. The sample yields some 8,000 clones, 44% seen once. Sequencing input: tumor tissue. These receptors originate from a male donor with papillary thyroid cancer or a benign thyroid nodule (not recorded which). Some clones in this sample may be carry-over from other donors' samples. Each CDR3 is given with its conserved first and last residue.

TRBV4-1	TRBJ2-7	CASSHVGKEGSYEQYF
TRBV5-1	TRBJ1-6	CASSLEGHHNSPLHF
TRBV6-2/TRBV6-3	TRBJ1-1	CASSYGGAESEAFF
TRBV24-1	TRBJ2-7	CATTDSGIRSYEQYF
TRBV28	TRBJ2-7	CASRTTAYEQYF
TRBV7-8	TRBJ2-7	CASSRRDSYYEQYF
TRBV6-1	TRBJ1-1	CASSPRGNAAEAFF
TRBV5-1	TRBJ1-4	CASSPGQGATNEKLFF
TRBV28	TRBJ2-7	CASSSGTSGSSYEQYF
TRBV11-3	TRBJ2-1	CASSLSGSSYNEQFF
TRBV7-2	TRBJ1-2	CASKGTGGRYGYTF
TRBV30	TRBJ1-1	CAWTWNTEAFF
TRBV6-1	TRBJ2-5	CASTINSVQETQYF
TRBV20-1	TRBJ2-7	CSARRGLAGVREQYF
TRBV28	TRBJ1-4	CASSLSGKLFF
TRBV20-1	TRBJ1-5	CSAPALGSSNQPQHF
TRBV9	TRBJ2-3	CASSVGWGTDPQYF
TRBV28	TRBJ2-7	CASSQTYEQYF
TRBV6-5	TRBJ1-5	CASGYRDREIQPQHF
TRBV29-1	TRBJ1-2	CSVEGQQYGYTF
TRBV6-2/TRBV6-3	TRBJ1-6	CASSYSSVWTQSSPLHF
TRBV6-2/TRBV6-3	TRBJ2-3	CASSKRQGDTQYF
TRBV11-2	TRBJ1-2	CASSLFGGGGTNYGYTF
TRBV5-1	TRBJ2-2	CASSLASNVNTGELFF
TRBV20-1	TRBJ1-2	CSATTGGDYGYTF
TRBV20-1	TRBJ1-2	CSAREPGLLGNGYTF
TRBV6-1	TRBJ2-2	CASSDASGGQGGELFF
TRBV6-1	TRBJ1-2	CASSLGIYGYTF
TRBV5-1	TRBJ1-6	CASSRTGLSYNSPLHF
TRBV6-1	TRBJ1-2	CASSDRDRAIVSYTF
TRBV18	TRBJ1-1	CASSPHWNTEAFF
TRBV27	TRBJ1-1	CASSLGRGTEAFF
TRBV12-3/TRBV12-4	TRBJ2-3	CASRISGGSIRDTQYF